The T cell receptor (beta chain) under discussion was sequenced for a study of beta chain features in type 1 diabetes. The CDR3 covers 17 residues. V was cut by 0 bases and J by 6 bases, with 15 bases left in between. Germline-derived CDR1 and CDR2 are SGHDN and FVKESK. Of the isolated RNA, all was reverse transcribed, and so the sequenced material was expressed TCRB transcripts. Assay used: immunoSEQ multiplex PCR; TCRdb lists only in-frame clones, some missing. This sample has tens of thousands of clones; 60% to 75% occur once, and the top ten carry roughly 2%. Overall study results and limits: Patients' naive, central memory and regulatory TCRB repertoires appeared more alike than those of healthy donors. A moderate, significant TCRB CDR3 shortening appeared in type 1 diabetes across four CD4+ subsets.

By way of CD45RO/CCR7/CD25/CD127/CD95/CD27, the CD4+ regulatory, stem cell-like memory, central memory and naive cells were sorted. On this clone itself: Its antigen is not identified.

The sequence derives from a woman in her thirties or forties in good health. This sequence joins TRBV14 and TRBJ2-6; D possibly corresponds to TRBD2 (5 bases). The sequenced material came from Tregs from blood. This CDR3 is CASSQDSRAAVANVLTF. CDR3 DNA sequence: TGTGCCAGCAGCCAAGATTCGAGGGCAGCCGTGGCCAACGTCCTGACTTTC.